The T cell receptor beta chain under discussion was sequenced for a study of blood T cell repertoires in COVID-19. On the study more broadly: Sites across the United States, Italy and Spain contributed samples from acute and convalescent COVID-19.

Source study methods: How many nucleated cells were present was estimated from reference gene primer amplification. Using immunoSEQ multiplex PCR, the repertoire was profiled, and TCRdb retains in-frame clones only, with some absent. V and J calls and clone size are as listed in that table; D and trimming were resolved from the DNA. The sample has 250,000 to 350,000 clones, around 89% seen once; the top ten hold around 0.84%. The TCR sequence derives from a man under 40 with acute or convalescent COVID-19. The specimen sequenced was peripheral blood.

CDR3 in DNA: TGCGCCAACCAGATCAGCGCGAGCACAGATACGCAGTATTTT. Amino acid sequence: CANQISASTDTQYF. The chain recombines TRBV10-1 with TRBJ2-3; D is unresolved. CDR1 WNHNN and CDR2 SYGVQD come from the germline V gene (reference sequence). V lost 10 bases and J 0 bases, leaving 14 bases between the germline ends. This CDR3 comprises 14 residues.